Presented here are 15 T cell receptor beta chains from one specimen sequenced in a study of T-cell reconstitution after alpha-beta-depleted transplantation in children. Unique molecular identifiers featured in how the TCRbeta library was prepared. TCRdb re-called the PCR reads through MiXCR, storing one row per CDR3 protein. The sample holds around 370,000 distinct CDR3 sequences, about 9.4% seen once. Material: PBMCs from the stem cell graft donor, obtained from the stem cell graft. Receptors originate from a human donor who donated a stem cell graft to a child with acute lymphoblastic leukemia.

This clonotype was detected many times. The chain couples TRBV7-2 to TRBJ1-1; D may be TRBD1 (6 bases). The germline CDR1 and CDR2 sequences are SGHTA and FQGNSA. Trimming cost V 1 base and J 3 bases, with 12 bases left between them. CDR3 length equals 15 residues. CDR3 in amino acids: CASSLGDRRDTEAFF. CDR3 in DNA: TGTGCCAGCAGCTTAGGTGACAGGAGGGACACTGAAGCTTTCTTT.

The rearrangement uses TRBV19 and TRBJ2-7; D perhaps matches TRBD1 (7 bases). There are 17 residues in the CDR3. Germline values: CDR1 LNHDA, CDR2 SQIVND (reference sequence). Trimming stripped 6 bases from V and 0 bases from J, with 21 bases between. The CDR3 protein is CASSRGGGSALSYEQYF. In DNA, the CDR3 is TGTGCCAGTAGCCGCGGAGGGGGCAGTGCCCTCTCCTACGAGCAGTACTTC.

The chain recombines TRBV6-5 with TRBJ1-3; D is unclear. The germline V and J ends were trimmed by 4 bases and 2 bases, with 15 bases remaining between them. The CDR3 sequence is 16 residues long. Looked up from germline, CDR1 is MNHEY and CDR2 is SVGAGI. CDR3 protein: CASSLVGPNPGNTIYF. DNA for the CDR3: TGTGCCAGCAGTTTGGTCGGTCCGAACCCTGGAAACACCATATATTTT.

This clonotype was recorded a few times. The chain combines TRBV4-2 with TRBJ2-1, with D possibly TRBD2 on 6 matching bases. The CDR3 covers 15 residues. Germline CDR1 LGHNA, CDR2 YNFKEQ. V gave up 0 bases and J gave up 3 bases, with 9 bases separating them. The CDR3 region is CASSQERDFYNEQFF. DNA of the CDR3: TGTGCCAGCAGCCAAGAAAGGGACTTCTACAATGAGCAGTTCTTC.

This clonotype has a handful of counts. This rearrangement joins TRBV12-3 or TRBV12-4 to TRBJ2-1, with D perhaps TRBD2 (6 bases). V was pared by 6 bases and J by 9 bases, with 27 bases between. This CDR3 region has 17 residues. The CDR3 region is CASRSVWDGGGALEQFF. The CDR3 nucleotides read TGTGCCAGCAGGTCAGTTTGGGATGGCGGCGGGGCACTTGAGCAGTTCTTC.

There are a few counts of this clonotype. The chain is built from TRBV6-2 or TRBV6-3 and TRBJ2-7; 11 nucleotides line up with TRBD2. Germline V lookup: CDR1 MNHEY, CDR2 SVGEGT. The CDR3 contains 16 residues. Trimming at V came to 4 bases and at J to 0 bases, leaving 5 bases not matched to a gene. The CDR3 reads CASSSPGLAVSYEQYF. The DNA of the CDR3 is TGTGCCAGCAGTTCCCCGGGACTAGCGGTCTCCTACGAGCAGTACTTC.

This clonotype was counted many times. The rearrangement uses TRBV5-1 and TRBJ2-2; D gene ambiguous. V was pared by 0 bases and J by 7 bases, with 4 bases between. The CDR3 has 12 residues. Germline CDR1 SGHRS, CDR2 YFSETQ. The CDR3 region is CASSLGGGELFF. The CDR3 DNA sequence: TGCGCCAGCAGCTTGGGCGGCGGGGAGCTGTTTTTT.

CDR3 DNA: TGCGCCAGCAGCCAGGTGGGGAGAGCGGGAGGGCCGTACGAGCAGTACTTC. Protein product: CASSQVGRAGGPYEQYF. The chain carries TRBV4-1 and TRBJ2-7; 10 bases are a match to TRBD2. This CDR3 has 17 residues. V lost 3 bases to trimming and J lost 4 bases; unmatched junction nucleotides: 12. Germline CDR1 MGHRA, CDR2 YSYEKL.

This clonotype has a count of ten or more. Written as DNA, the CDR3 is TGTGCCAGCATGGCGGGCGCGAACACCGGGGAGCTGTTTTTT. Its protein is CASMAGANTGELFF. The chain carries TRBV7-9 and TRBJ2-2; D might be TRBD2 (5 bases). Germline assignment: CDR1 SEHNR and CDR2 FQNEAQ (reference sequence). V was pared by 7 bases and J by 0 bases, with 9 bases between. This CDR3 spans 14 amino acids.

A note on this clonotype: This sequence may be a read error, since a much larger clone differs from it by one base. This CDR3 reads CAISLANRVGETQYF. CDR3 nucleotides: TGCGCCATCAGCTTGGCGAACAGGGTCGGAGAGACCCAGTACTTC. This chain joins TRBV5-1 and TRBJ2-5, with D possibly being TRBD1 (6 bases). Germline CDR1 and CDR2: SGHRS and YFSETQ. The CDR3 runs 15 residues.

This chain uses TRBV27 with TRBJ2-2; 10 bases fit TRBD2. The CDR3 totals 17 residues. The J segment lost 2 bases and the V segment lost 3 bases, leaving 6 bases of the junction unmatched. CDR1 MNHEY and CDR2 SMNVEV come from the germline V gene (reference sequence). This CDR3 reads CASSLGLAGVNTGELFF. CDR3 in DNA: TGTGCCAGCAGTTTGGGTCTAGCGGGAGTAAACACCGGGGAGCTGTTTTTT.

The chain employs TRBV7-2 and TRBJ2-7; D is possibly TRBD2 (6 bases). V was cut by 2 bases and J by 9 bases, with 23 bases left in between. The CDR3 has 16 amino acids. Germline V gene data show CDR1 as SGHTA and CDR2 as FQGNSA. The CDR3 DNA reads as TGTGCCAGCAGCTTAATCTGGGGGGAGATCCAGGATGGGCAGTACTTC. Its protein is CASSLIWGEIQDGQYF.

There are many counts of this clonotype. The chain is built from TRBV5-1 and TRBJ1-1; 7 bases are a match to TRBD1. V trimming: 4 bases; J trimming: 0 bases; junction bases outside the gene matches: 6. This CDR3 has 15 amino acids. Looked up from germline, CDR1 is SGHRS and CDR2 is YFSETQ. CDR3 region: CASSRMTGMNTEAFF. Here the CDR3 DNA reads TGCGCCAGCAGCAGGATGACAGGGATGAACACTGAAGCTTTCTTT.

This clonotype appeared many times. The chain carries TRBV6-2 or TRBV6-3 and TRBJ1-1; possibly TRBD1 for D (6 bases). The CDR3 is made up of 13 amino acids. CDR1 is MNHEY, CDR2 SVGEGT, per germline. Trimming removed 2 bases at V and 5 bases at J, with 9 bases between. The CDR3 nucleotides read TGTGCCAGCAGTTACCTAGGGGGGACTGAAGCTTTCTTT. It encodes CASSYLGGTEAFF.

The table lists this clonotype with a few counts. The rearrangement links TRBV6-1 to TRBJ1-3, with 7 bases lining up with TRBD1. In germline, CDR1 is MNHNS, CDR2 SASEGT. The V gene end was trimmed by 10 bases and the J gene end by 1 base; junction bases not matched to a gene: 10. The CDR3 is made up of 15 amino acids. CDR3 sequence: CATVVAGGSGNTIYF. In DNA, the CDR3 is TGTGCCACAGTCGTGGCAGGGGGTTCTGGAAACACCATATATTTT.